The 23 T cell receptor beta chains below come from one sample, sequenced in a study of beta chain features in type 1 diabetes. Reverse transcription of all isolated RNA meant that expressed TCRB transcripts were sequenced. TCRdb's copy holds only in-frame clones and misses some; the assay was immunoSEQ multiplex PCR. The sample consists of about 620,000 clones, about 14% of them appearing once. The specimen was naive CD4+ T cells from blood. The receptors were sampled from a man aged 18 to 35 in good health.

This clone was seen a few times. The CDR3 nucleotides read TGTGCCACCAGCAGAGGGGCCGGAGCGTCCACTGAAGCTTTCTTT. It is translated as CATSRGAGASTEAFF. The rearrangement uses TRBV15 and TRBJ1-1; D call uncertain. The V gene's germline CDR1 is LNHNV and CDR2 YYDKDF (reference sequence). The CDR3 is 15 amino acids. V lost 1 base and J 4 bases, leaving 13 bases between the germline ends. Filled out from reference TRBV15 and TRBJ1-1, the complete variable domain reads DAMVIQNPRYQVTQFGKPVTLSCSQTLNHNVMYWYQQKSSQAPKLLFHYYDKDFNNEADTPDNFQSRRPNTSFCFLDIRSPGLGDTAMYLCATSRGAGASTEAFFGQGTRLTVV.

This clone has only one observation. This chain uses TRBV27 with TRBJ2-7; either TRBD1 or TRBD2 may fit D (5 bases each). The length of the CDR3 is 15 residues. Per the germline V gene, CDR1 is MNHEY and CDR2 is SMNVEV (reference sequence). Trimming took off 0 bases at V and 3 bases at J, with 12 bases between the two ends. CDR3 bases: TGTGCCAGCAGTTTATCCCTTTCGGGGCGCTACGAGCAGTACTTC. This encodes CASSLSLSGRYEQYF.

This clone occurred a few times. This chain uses TRBV7-2 with TRBJ1-2; D ambiguous. Germline V lookup: CDR1 SGHTA, CDR2 FQGNSA. The CDR3 sequence is 15 residues long. With 1 base removed from V and 5 bases from J, the gap between germline ends came to 14 bases. CDR3 sequence (DNA): TGTGCCAGCAGCTTAGAAGAGGGATTTCTATATGGCTACACCTTC. Amino acids: CASSLEEGFLYGYTF.

This chain joins TRBV14 and TRBJ2-7, with 13 nucleotides matching TRBD2. This CDR3 has 17 amino acids. J was trimmed by 2 bases and V by 4 bases; bases with no gene match: 8. Germline assignment: CDR1 SGHDN and CDR2 FVKESK. The CDR3 bases are TGTGCCAGCAGCCTCGGACTAGCGGGAGTCCCCACCTACGAGCAGTACTTC. It yields the protein CASSLGLAGVPTYEQYF.

The V call is TRBV7-2, the J call TRBJ2-1; 7 bases match TRBD1. The CDR3 loop spans 15 amino acids. The ends lost 5 bases at V and 4 bases at J; junction bases unmatched: 8. Per the germline V gene, CDR1 is SGHTA and CDR2 is FQGNSA. CDR3: CASSRDRGSYNEQFF. As DNA, the CDR3 is TGTGCCAGCAGCCGGGACAGAGGATCATACAATGAGCAGTTCTTC.

The chain employs TRBV10-3 and TRBJ1-2; a possible D gene is TRBD1 (6 bases). Trimming stripped 9 bases from V and 6 bases from J, with 17 bases between. The germline gives CDR1 ENHRY, CDR2 SYGVKD. CDR3 length equals 13 residues. CDR3 protein: CAMTGRELDGYTF. The CDR3 DNA sequence: TGTGCCATGACAGGCAGGGAATTAGATGGCTACACCTTC.

The chain couples TRBV15 to TRBJ2-1, with a tentative D call TRBD2 (5 bases). Germline V gene lookup returns CDR1 LNHNV and CDR2 YYDKDF (reference sequence). Trimming pared 0 bases from V and 3 bases from J, leaving 9 bases between. This CDR3 has 15 amino acids. CDR3 sequence reads: CATSRDAGIYNEQFF. CDR3 in DNA: TGTGCCACCAGCAGAGATGCCGGGATCTACAATGAGCAGTTCTTC.

The chain recombines TRBV5-1 with TRBJ2-7; D is ambiguous. V lost 0 bases to trimming and J lost 0 bases, with 10 bases between them. The V gene's germline CDR1 is SGHRS and CDR2 YFSETQ. The CDR3 has 15 residues. CDR3 amino acids: CASSLEGFSSYEQYF. DNA for the CDR3: TGCGCCAGCAGCTTGGAAGGGTTTAGCTCCTACGAGCAGTACTTC.

This chain connects TRBV29-1 to TRBJ2-5, with D possibly TRBD1 on 6 matching bases. CDR3 length equals 16 residues. Germline-derived CDR1 and CDR2 are SQVTM and ANQGSEA. V lost 1 base and J lost 2, with 17 bases in between. The CDR3 is CSVEGGTQGHQETQYF. Here the CDR3 DNA reads TGCAGCGTTGAAGGTGGAACACAGGGACATCAAGAGACCCAGTACTTC.

The chain recombines TRBV7-3 with TRBJ2-7, with TRBD2 matching 9 bases. CDR1 and CDR2 (germline): SGHTA, FQGTGA. This CDR3 spans 13 amino acids. With V trimmed by 1 base and J by 11 bases, 6 bases remained unmatched. CDR3: CASSLIRTSDKYF. The CDR3 DNA follows: TGTGCCAGCAGCTTAATTAGGACTAGCGACAAGTACTTC.

To note about this clone: The identical CDR3 is also encoded by other nucleotide sequences in the sample. The CDR3 loop reads CASSFRGRGEKLFF. The CDR3 coding sequence is TGTGCCAGCAGCTTCAGGGGTAGGGGTGAAAAACTGTTTTTT. The chain joins TRBV7-2 to TRBJ1-4, with D perhaps matching TRBD1 (6 bases). V gave up 3 bases and J gave up 7 bases, with 12 bases separating them. This CDR3 spans 14 amino acids. Germline CDR1 reads SGHTA; CDR2 reads FQGNSA. The full variable domain, completed using reference TRBV7-2 and TRBJ1-4, is GAGVSQSPSNKVTEKGKDVELRCDPISGHTALYWYRQSLGQGLEFLIYFQGNSAPDKSGLPSDRFSAERTGGSVSTLTIQRTQQEDSAVYLCASSFRGRGEKLFFGSGTQLSVL.

This clone was counted between two and nine times. The J gene is TRBJ2-2, the V gene TRBV21-1; the DNA was not compared with TRBD1, the D call given in the table. TRBV21-1 is designated a pseudogene. This CDR3 region has 16 residues. The CDR3 DNA is TGTGCCAGCAGCAGAGAGGGACAGGGCAACACCGGGGAGCTGTTTTTT. This translates into CASSREGQGNTGELFF.

This clone was observed a few times. The chain links TRBV5-1 to TRBJ2-1, with 8 positions matching TRBD2. The CDR3 runs 15 residues. V trimming: 1 base; J trimming: 8 bases; junction bases outside the gene matches: 8. From germline, CDR1 is SGHRS and CDR2 YFSETQ. The DNA for the CDR3 is TGCGCCAGCAGCTTGACAGGACTAGCCCTCGATGAGCAGTTCTTC. It is translated as CASSLTGLALDEQFF.

The CDR3 spells CASSSFRETQYF. The CDR3 DNA reads TGCGCCAGCAGCTCCTTTAGAGAGACCCAGTACTTC. This chain connects TRBV5-1 to TRBJ2-5, with D unresolved. The CDR3 consists of 12 residues. Deletions cut 3 bases from V and 4 bases from J, with 7 bases between. Per the germline V gene, CDR1 is SGHRS and CDR2 is YFSETQ.

This clone was observed a handful of times. The chain carries TRBV10-3 and TRBJ2-3; TRBD2 matches at 7 bases. J was trimmed by 0 bases and V by 6 bases; bases with no gene match: 6. Germline V gene sequence: CDR1 ENHRY, CDR2 SYGVKD. This CDR3 has 15 amino acids. CDR3: CAIRQAGTSTDTQYF. CDR3 coding DNA: TGTGCCATCAGGCAAGCGGGGACTAGCACAGATACGCAGTATTTT.

This clone has only a few counts. This rearrangement joins TRBV6-5 to TRBJ1-2, with 8 bases lining up with TRBD1. The CDR3 has 14 residues. V was clipped by 5 bases and J by 6 bases; unmatched bases: 8. CDR1 and CDR2 from the germline V gene are MNHEY and SVGAGI. The CDR3 DNA reads as TGTGCCAGCAGTCCAGGACAGGGTCTGAATGGCTACACCTTC. This codes for CASSPGQGLNGYTF.

The table lists this clone with a few counts. The chain uses TRBV5-8 and TRBJ2-3; D is ambiguous. From germline, CDR1 is SGHTS and CDR2 YDEGEE. The length of the CDR3 is 16 residues. V lost 0 bases and J 0 bases, leaving 11 bases between the germline ends. Here the CDR3 reads CASSLAVQASTDTQYF. DNA of the CDR3: TGTGCCAGCAGCTTGGCCGTTCAGGCTAGCACAGATACGCAGTATTTT.

The rearrangement links TRBV7-9 to TRBJ1-1; TRBD1 might be the D (5 bases). Deletions cut 3 bases from V and 4 bases from J, with 12 bases between. Germline V lookup: CDR1 SEHNR, CDR2 FQNEAQ (reference sequence). The CDR3 is made up of 14 amino acids. The CDR3 nucleotides are TGTGCCAGCAGCTTCCTAGGGAGGGGCACTGAAGCTTTCTTT. Protein sequence: CASSFLGRGTEAFF. The full variable domain, its missing parts supplied by reference TRBV7-9 and TRBJ1-1, is DTGVSQNPRHKITKRGQNVTFRCDPISEHNRLYWYRQTLGQGPEFLTYFQNEAQLEKSRLLSDRFSAERPKGSFSTLEIQRTEQGDSAMYLCASSFLGRGTEAFFGQGTRLTVV.

The chain uses TRBV15 and TRBJ1-3; D is ambiguous. Trimming pared 3 bases from V and 2 bases from J, leaving 8 bases between. The V gene's germline CDR1 is LNHNV and CDR2 YYDKDF (reference sequence). The CDR3 spans 14 residues. CDR3 loop: CATSRNLPGNTIYF. The CDR3 nucleotides read TGTGCCACCAGCAGGAATCTCCCTGGAAACACCATATATTTT.

This clone was observed a few times. The chain joins TRBV7-2 to TRBJ1-1, with unresolved D. CDR3 size: 16 residues. Germline-derived CDR1 and CDR2 are SGHTA and FQGNSA. With 3 bases removed from V and 5 bases from J, the gap between germline ends came to 19 bases. DNA of the CDR3: TGTGCCAGCAGCTTTGCCCCGGTGGGCGTAGGGACTGAAGCTTTCTTT. Amino acid sequence: CASSFAPVGVGTEAFF.

The chain links TRBV15 to TRBJ2-7; D tentatively reads TRBD1 or TRBD2 (5 bases each). Germline CDR1 LNHNV, CDR2 YYDKDF (reference sequence). This CDR3 contains 15 residues. V was shortened by 1 base and J by 6 bases, with 16 bases between the two germline ends. Here the CDR3 reads CATSRGNQGPGEQYF. The CDR3 bases are TGTGCCACCAGCAGAGGCAACCAGGGACCGGGCGAGCAGTACTTC.

This clone has more than one count but fewer than ten. The rearrangement uses TRBV7-9 and TRBJ2-5; D ambiguous. Trimming removed 4 bases at V and 5 bases at J, with 8 bases between. This CDR3 is 12 amino acids long. CDR1 and CDR2 (germline): SEHNR, FQNEAQ (reference sequence). CDR3 DNA sequence: TGTGCCAGCAGCTGGAGAAGGGAGACCCAGTACTTC. Amino acid sequence: CASSWRRETQYF.

This clone was counted a few times. The chain couples TRBV2 to TRBJ2-3; D gene ambiguous. The CDR3 totals 12 residues. From germline, CDR1 is SNHLY and CDR2 FYNNEI. V shed 6 bases and J shed 1 base, with 5 bases lying between them. This CDR3 is CASRTGTDTQYF. CDR3 DNA: TGTGCCAGCAGAACAGGCACAGATACGCAGTATTTT.